This record looks at one TCR beta chain sequence and its context. Its antigen remains unidentified. The source of the sample is a study of T cell repertoires in cytomegalovirus infection. About the study: Based on public TCR beta signatures, there were indications of CMV infection and of a matching HLA type. Broader study findings: Public TCR beta family frequency separated CMV-and-HLA carriers, including in an independent cohort. Predominance within the ex vivo response was attributable to HLA-C-restricted CMV-specific TCR beta clonotypes.

TCRdb reanalysed the reads using MiXCR and keeps one entry per CDR3 protein. The sample yields about a million distinct CDR3 sequences, roughly 31% seen once. Trimming shortened V by 5 bases and J by 6 bases, and 16 bases separated the two germline ends. This CDR3 contains 15 residues. The germline V gene encodes CDR1 LGHNA and CDR2 YSLEER. This specimen was cultured CD8+ T cells from PBMCs, taken from culture after CMV antigen stimulation. The TCR sequence derives from a human donor in good health (CMV status not recorded). Some clones in this sample may be carry-over from other donors' samples. The chain uses TRBV4-3 and TRBJ2-2; D could derive from TRBD1 or TRBD2 (5 bases each). The CDR3 reads CASSSGRRVAGELFF. The CDR3 bases are TGCGCCAGCAGCTCGGGACGGCGAGTGGCCGGGGAGCTGTTTTTT.